This TCR beta chain was identified in a study of blood T cell repertoires in COVID-19. V was trimmed by 0 bases and J by 3 bases, leaving 13 bases between them. CDR3 size: 16 residues. Germline CDR1 and CDR2: SGHNT and YYREEE (reference sequence). The table came from immunoSEQ multiplex PCR; TCRdb's copy has only in-frame clones and leaves some out. The sample holds approximately 20,000 clones; approximately 86% are singletons and the top ten take 17%. V usage is TRBV5-4 and J usage is TRBJ2-1, with a possible D match to TRBD1 (7 bases). What was sequenced was peripheral blood. This receptor was obtained from a man in his 70s with acute or convalescent COVID-19. CDR3 in DNA: TGTGCCAGCAGCTTGGCAGGGGGAGGTAGCTACAATGAGCAGTTCTTC. Translated, it gives CASSLAGGGSYNEQFF.